The 23 T cell receptor beta chains reported below all come from one sample, sequenced in a study of tumor-infiltrating lymphocytes in primary liver carcinoma. Starting material for RNA and DNA co-extraction consisted of roughly 20-34 mg of unsorted bulk tissue. A constant-region primer served to make TCR beta cDNA from roughly 500 ng total RNA. Researchers made the TCR beta libraries by running three nested multiplex PCR rounds with slightly modified ARM-PCR. TRBV1-TRBV30 forward primers and a C-beta reverse primer were used in the first two PCR rounds, which each ran for ten to eleven cycles. MiXCR, applied by TCRdb to the multiplex PCR reads, yields one record per CDR3 protein. The table has about 84,000 distinct CDR3 sequences, around 70% seen once. Sequenced input: liver tumor tissue from sampling region 1. Documented subset: tumor region T1, superior pole. These receptors originate from a man aged 35 to 55 with primary liver carcinoma and hepatitis B virus infection.

The chain couples TRBV30 to TRBJ1-5, with D uncertain. Trimming took 3 bases from V and 5 from J, leaving 14 bases between them. The CDR3 has 14 residues. From germline, CDR1 is GTSNPN and CDR2 SVGIG (reference sequence). In DNA form, the CDR3 reads TGTGCCTGGAGGGGCCCAGGATCGGATCAGCCCCAGCATTTT. Translated, it gives CAWRGPGSDQPQHF.

The table lists this clonotype with a few counts. A read error may produce the germline difference seen at one junction end. V is TRBV11-1 and J is TRBJ2-7, with D maybe TRBD1 (6 bases). Germline-derived CDR1 and CDR2 are SGHAT and FQDESV (reference sequence). This CDR3 is built from 15 residues. The chain's CDR3 is CTSSSRDTLPYEQYF. In DNA, the CDR3 is TGTACCAGCAGCTCCCGGGACACACTACCCTACGAGCAGTACTTC.

Details on this clonotype: The junction differs from germline at one of its ends, possibly a read error. J is TRBJ1-5 and V is TRBV5-4, with TRBD1 matching 7 bases. Germline CDR1 SGHNT, CDR2 YYREEE (reference sequence). The CDR3 is 16 residues long. The CDR3: CASSLGGQWSNHPQHF. CDR3 nucleotide sequence: TGTGCCAGCAGCTTGGGGGGACAGTGGAGCAATCATCCCCAGCATTTT.

Concerning this clonotype: An end of the junction differs from the germline gene, which may be a read error. The J gene is TRBJ2-5, the V gene TRBV11-2; 10 bases line up with TRBD2. The CDR3 has 20 residues. Germline V gene sequence: CDR1 SGHAT, CDR2 FQNNGV. The CDR3 nucleotides are TGTGCCAGCAGCTTAGACGCCCCGAACCCACTAGCGGGATGTCGAGAGACCCAGTACTTT. Translating it yields CASSLDAPNPLAGCRETQYF.

The rearrangement links TRBV6-5 to TRBJ2-7; 9 bases are a match to TRBD1. V was pared by 6 bases and J by 7 bases, with 10 bases of the junction left unmatched. The CDR3 contains 14 residues. Germline loops: CDR1 MNHEY, CDR2 SVGAGI. The CDR3 nucleotides are TGTGCCAGCAGCCCACCCAGGGACAGGGTGGAGCAGTACTTC. This translates into CASSPPRDRVEQYF.

To note about this clonotype: Being one base from a much bigger clone, this may be a read error. The rearrangement uses TRBV30 and TRBJ2-3; 11 nucleotides agree with TRBD2. Trimming cost V 6 bases and J 4 bases; bases outside gene matches: 9. In germline, CDR1 is GTSNPN, CDR2 SVGIG (reference sequence). The CDR3 spans 15 residues. The CDR3, as DNA: TGTGCCTGTAGTTCATTAGCGGGAGGGGCAGATACGCAGTATTTT. Protein product: CACSSLAGGADTQYF.

Notes on this clonotype: One end of the junction varies from germline; a read error may be responsible. The chain employs TRBV5-4 and TRBJ2-1, with TRBD2 identical over 11 bases. This CDR3 region has 15 residues. The germline V gene has CDR1 SGHNT and CDR2 YYREEE (reference sequence). The CDR3 loop reads CSSSDRLAGYNEQLF. The CDR3 DNA sequence: TGTTCCAGCAGCGATCGACTAGCGGGGTACAATGAGCAGCTGTTC.

This clonotype was detected a few times. A much larger clone is a single base away; this may be a read error. The rearrangement joins TRBV7-9 to TRBJ1-5; 8 nucleotides line up with TRBD1. The CDR3 spans 15 residues. Germline CDR1 SEHNR, CDR2 FQNEAQ (reference sequence). The CDR3 DNA sequence: TGTGCCTGCAGCCACTCGGACAGGGAAAACCAGCCCCAGCATTTT. It encodes CACSHSDRENQPQHF. The variable domain in full, completed from reference TRBV7-9 and TRBJ1-5, reads DTGVSQNPRHKITKRGQNVTFRCDPISEHNRLYWYRQTLGQGPEFLTYFQNEAQLEKSRLLSDRFSAERPKGSFSTLEIQRTEQGDSAMYLCACSHSDRENQPQHFGDGTRLSIL.

This clonotype was found many times. The chain is built from TRBV30 and TRBJ2-7, with 9 bases aligning to TRBD2. V lost 2 bases, J lost 4 bases, and 6 bases stayed unmatched. This CDR3 is built from 14 residues. The V gene's germline CDR1 is GTSNPN and CDR2 SVGIG (reference sequence). The CDR3: CAWSPGTSPYEQYF. The CDR3 nucleotides are TGTGCCTGGAGTCCCGGGACTAGCCCATACGAGCAGTACTTC. Full variable domain (missing parts from reference TRBV30 and TRBJ2-7): SQTIHQWPATLVQPVGSPLSLECTVEGTSNPNLYWYRQAAGRGLQLLFYSVGIGQISSEVPQNLSASRPQDRQFILSSKKLLLSDSGFYLCAWSPGTSPYEQYFGPGTRLTVT.

The chain has TRBV7-9 and TRBJ1-2; D is perhaps TRBD1 (5 bases). Germline V lookup: CDR1 SEHNR, CDR2 FQNEAQ (reference sequence). Trimming took off 5 bases at V and 9 bases at J, with 13 bases between the two ends. This CDR3 is built from 12 residues. CDR3 in DNA: TGTGCCAGCAGCCGCGGGGGAGCCTGCTACACCTTC. The encoded protein is CASSRGGACYTF.

The chain couples TRBV6-6 to TRBJ1-5; D not resolved. This CDR3 is built from 13 residues. Germline values: CDR1 MNHNY, CDR2 SVGAGI (reference sequence). The V end was cut by 8 bases, the J end by 6 bases, with 14 bases between. The CDR3 nucleotides are TGTGCCAGCCGAGGTAGCATAGGTCAGCCCCAGCATTTT. This translates into CASRGSIGQPQHF.

To note about this clonotype: One junction end does not reproduce the germline sequence, and a read error may be involved. The V gene is TRBV7-9, the J gene TRBJ2-1; D unclear. The CDR3 runs to 15 residues. The germline V gene encodes CDR1 SEHNR and CDR2 FQNEAQ (reference sequence). CDR3 nucleotides: TGTACCAGCAGCTCTACCTCTAACTCCTACAATGAGCAGTTCTTC. Its protein product is CTSSSTSNSYNEQFF.

This rearrangement joins TRBV9 to TRBJ2-1; the D is unclear. This CDR3 contains 16 residues. The V gene's germline CDR1 is SGDLS and CDR2 YYNGEE. V gave up 3 bases and J gave up 9 bases, with 22 bases separating them. Written as DNA, the CDR3 is TGTGCCAGCAGCGCCTCTGGGCCTGTCTCTTCTAGTGAGCAGTTCTTC. It translates to CASSASGPVSSSEQFF.

With respect to this clonotype: The junction departs from germline at one end; a sequencing error may be responsible. The chain carries TRBV4-2 and TRBJ2-7; 8 bases are a match to TRBD2. Germline values: CDR1 LGHNA, CDR2 YNFKEQ. This CDR3 region has 18 residues. The CDR3 DNA reads as TGTGCCAGCAGCCAAGAGGTCGCGATCGGGAGGGTACCCTACGAGCGGTACTTC. Protein sequence: CASSQEVAIGRVPYERYF.

The sample holds many counts of this clonotype. The gene calls are TRBV6-4 and TRBJ2-2, with 7 bases matching TRBD2. Germline CDR1 is MRHNA and CDR2 is SNTAGT. V was pared by 3 bases and J by 6 bases, with 7 bases of the junction left unmatched. The CDR3 spans 15 residues. Here the CDR3 reads CASSEREAPPGELFF. CDR3 nucleotide sequence: TGTGCCAGCAGTGAACGGGAGGCCCCCCCCGGGGAGCTGTTTTTT.

The rearrangement uses TRBV6-5 and TRBJ2-1, with TRBD2 as a possible D gene (5 bases). Per germline, CDR1 MNHEY and CDR2 SVGAGI. This CDR3 spans 12 amino acids. Trimming removed 10 bases from V and 9 bases from J, with 16 bases in between. CDR3 coding DNA: TGTGCCACCCATAGGCGACGGGGTGAGCAGTTCTTC. This gives the protein CATHRRRGEQFF.

On this clonotype itself: A single base separates this from a much larger clone, so it may be a read error. The chain employs TRBV7-9 and TRBJ2-7, with 8 nucleotides matching TRBD2. V trimming: 5 bases; J trimming: 5 bases; junction bases outside the gene matches: 11. The germline V gene has CDR1 SEHNR and CDR2 FQNEAQ (reference sequence). This CDR3 contains 15 residues. CDR3 region: CASSPPGLVFHEQYF. CDR3 DNA: TGTGCCAGCAGCCCACCGGGACTAGTGTTCCACGAGCAGTACTTC.

To note about this clonotype: One end of the junction does not line up with germline, which may come from a read error. J is TRBJ2-7 and V is TRBV6-1; no definite D call. Looked up from germline, CDR1 is MNHNS and CDR2 is SASEGT. The length of the CDR3 is 13 residues. The CDR3 reads CDSSECVFNEQYF. CDR3 in DNA: TGTGACAGCAGTGAATGTGTTTTCAACGAGCAGTACTTC.

Notes on this clonotype: Here the CDR3 omits its conserved ending phenylalanine or tryptophan, so a read error is the likely source. Because the CDR3's place on the DNA is in doubt, the DNA is left out and the CDR3 is given as listed by TCRdb. The rearrangement uses TRBV11-2 and TRBJ2-1. Germline V gives CDR1 SGHAT, CDR2 FQNNGV. Both ends counted, the CDR3 spans 13 residues. The CDR3 spells CASSLNDDYEQLS.

This clonotype has ten or more counts. V usage is TRBV6-1 and J usage is TRBJ2-7, with 8 bases lining up with TRBD1. The trim removed 1 base at V and 4 bases at J, leaving 6 bases unmatched. This CDR3 comprises 15 residues. The germline V gene encodes CDR1 MNHNS and CDR2 SASEGT. The DNA of the CDR3 is TGTGCCAGCAGTGAAGAGGCAGGGGGCGGATACGAGCAGTACTTC. As protein: CASSEEAGGGYEQYF.

This chain uses TRBV11-2 with TRBJ2-1, with D unclear. V was pared by 5 bases and J by 6 bases, with 8 bases between. The CDR3 spans 12 residues. CDR1 SGHAT and CDR2 FQNNGV come from the germline V gene. CDR3 sequence (DNA): TGTGCCAGCAGCCCAGAGGTCAATGAGCAGTTCTTC. Its translation: CASSPEVNEQFF.

As concerns this clonotype: At one end the junction does not follow the germline gene, possibly because of a read error. V is TRBV10-1 and J is TRBJ2-2; possibly TRBD2 for D (5 bases). This CDR3 has 13 residues. Germline-derived CDR1 and CDR2 are WNHNN and SYGVQD (reference sequence). This CDR3 reads CDSSELAPGELFF. The CDR3 region has the DNA TGCGACAGCAGTGAGTTAGCGCCGGGGGAGCTGTTTTTT.

About this clonotype: One end of the junction does not line up with germline, which may come from a read error. V and J are TRBV12-3 or TRBV12-4 and TRBJ2-7, with D perhaps matching TRBD1 (5 bases). The CDR3 consists of 14 residues. CDR3 sequence: CASNLHGEDNEQYF. CDR3 DNA sequence: TGTGCCAGCAATTTACATGGAGAGGACAACGAGCAATACTTC.